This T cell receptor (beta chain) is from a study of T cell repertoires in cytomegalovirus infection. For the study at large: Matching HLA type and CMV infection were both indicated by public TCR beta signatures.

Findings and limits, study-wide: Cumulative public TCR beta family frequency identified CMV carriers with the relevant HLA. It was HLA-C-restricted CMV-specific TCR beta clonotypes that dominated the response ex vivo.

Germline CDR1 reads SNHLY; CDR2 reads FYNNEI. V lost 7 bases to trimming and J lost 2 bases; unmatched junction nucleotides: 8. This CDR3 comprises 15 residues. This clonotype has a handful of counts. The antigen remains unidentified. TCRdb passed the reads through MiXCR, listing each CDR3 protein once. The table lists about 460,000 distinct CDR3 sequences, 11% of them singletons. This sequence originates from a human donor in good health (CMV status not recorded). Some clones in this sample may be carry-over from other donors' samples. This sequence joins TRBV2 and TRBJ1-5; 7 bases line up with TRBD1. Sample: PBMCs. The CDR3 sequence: CASKPGGRGNQPQHF. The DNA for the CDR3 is TGTGCCAGCAAACCAGGGGGACGGGGCAATCAGCCCCAGCATTTT.